The present T cell receptor (beta chain) was sequenced within a study of T cell repertoires in cytomegalovirus infection. This clonotype was seen ten or more times. No antigen is known for it. CDR1 SGHTA and CDR2 FQGNSA come from the germline V gene. The CDR3 has 13 amino acids. The ends were cut back, 0 bases at V and 4 bases at J, with 6 bases in the middle. Findings and caveats of the study: Ex vivo, HLA-C-restricted CMV-specific TCR beta clonotypes prevailed over the rest of the response.

TCRdb called the reads again in MiXCR, with one record for every CDR3 protein. There are 350,000 to 400,000 distinct CDR3 sequences in the sample; 34% occur only once, and about 13% lies in the top ten. The rearrangement joins TRBV7-2 to TRBJ1-1; D ambiguous. Source: cultured PBMCs, taken from culture after CMV antigen stimulation. This receptor was obtained from a human donor in good health (CMV status not recorded). Some clones in this sample may be carry-over from other donors' samples. CDR3 residues: CASSLAPATEAFF. Written as DNA, the CDR3 is TGTGCCAGCAGCTTAGCCCCGGCCACTGAAGCTTTCTTT.